The TCR beta chain described here comes from a study of control samples from healthy donors and cancer patients (TCRdb year 2020). Libraries were made using the immunoSEQ multiplex PCR assay. TCRdb holds this immuneACCESS table with in-frame rearrangements only. Some clones are missing; in checked studies, unresolved V genes explain under half, and the rest has no known cause. This sample lists some 200,000 clones; roughly 91% were detected once. The ten largest clones add up to roughly 1.5% of the sample. To note about this clone: The clone's antigen remains unknown. Within one base of it there is no much larger clone, and no base qualities were kept.

From V the trimming removes 0 bases and from J it removes 10 bases, while the gene matches leave 5 bases of the junction unaccounted for. Measured from the cysteine to the phenylalanine, the CDR3 is 14 residues long. CDR3 DNA is the only sequence kept; it has 42 bases, read in frame from the first base. As encoded in the germline V gene, CDR1 is SGDLS while CDR2 is YYNGEE. The chain is made from TRBV9 and TRBJ2-1, with 9 bases matching TRBD2. The source is a young man in good health. Sequencing was performed on blood. The nucleotide sequence reads as follows: TGTGCCAGCAGCGTAGCCGGGACTAGCCTAGAGCAGTTCTTC. Its protein is CASSVAGTSLEQFF.